The 23 T cell receptor beta chains in this list originate from one sample, sequenced in a study of CD8 T cells in ankylosing spondylitis. Using its own MiXCR run on the 5' RACE reads, TCRdb lists one record per CDR3 protein. This repertoire shows about 510,000 distinct CDR3 sequences, approximately 5% found once; its top ten account for under 4.5%. For these receptors, no antigen is known. Points from the study as a whole: Ankylosing spondylitis blood seemed to carry a telltale TCR beta motif made of fewer than 10 highly homologous variants.

Sample: blood, either unsorted or a sorted T cell fraction (not recorded which). Receptors were obtained from a male donor with ankylosing spondylitis.

In its sample, this clonotype was seen many times. The chain employs TRBV12-3 or TRBV12-4 and TRBJ2-7; no firm D call. V dropped 5 bases and J dropped 3 bases, with 17 bases sitting between them. There are 15 residues in the CDR3. The CDR3: CASSLGPPKNYEQYF. As DNA, the CDR3 is TGTGCCAGCAGTCTAGGACCCCCTAAGAACTACGAGCAGTACTTC.

This clonotype appeared a few times. The chain is built from TRBV7-2 and TRBJ2-3; no reliable D call. CDR3 length: 13 residues. Germline lookup yields CDR1 SGHTA and CDR2 FQGNSA. Trimming shortened V by 4 bases and J by 6 bases, and 11 bases separated the two germline ends. The CDR3 region is CASSSSFRDTQYF. As DNA, the CDR3 is TGTGCCAGCAGCTCCTCCTTTAGGGATACGCAGTATTTT.

This clonotype was observed many times. V is TRBV24-1 and J is TRBJ1-2; D is undetermined. Germline loops: CDR1 KGHDR, CDR2 SFDVKD. The CDR3 totals 11 residues. V was cut by 3 bases and J by 7 bases, with 5 bases left in between. CDR3 nucleotide sequence: TGTGCCACCAGTGATGGTGGTGGCTACACCTTC. It specifies CATSDGGGYTF.

There are many counts of this clonotype. The gene calls are TRBV6-5 and TRBJ2-7; no reliable D call. Germline loops: CDR1 MNHEY, CDR2 SVGAGI. V shed 0 bases and J shed 3 bases, with 6 bases lying between them. The CDR3 has 13 amino acids. The CDR3 DNA is TGTGCCAGCAGTTACTCATGGAGCTACGAGCAGTACTTC. It yields the protein CASSYSWSYEQYF.

This clonotype occurred many times. The chain carries TRBV4-1 and TRBJ2-3; 10 nucleotides line up with TRBD2. CDR3 length: 17 amino acids. With V trimmed by 5 bases and J by 4 bases, 12 bases remained unmatched. The germline gives CDR1 MGHRA, CDR2 YSYEKL. The CDR3 spells CASSTYTLAGVPDTQYF. CDR3 DNA sequence: TGCGCCAGCAGCACCTACACCCTAGCGGGAGTTCCAGATACGCAGTATTTT.

This clonotype was detected a few times. The J gene is TRBJ2-7, the V gene TRBV7-2; perhaps TRBD1 as D (6 bases). Trimming took 3 bases from V and 3 from J, leaving 12 bases between them. The CDR3 extends over 14 amino acids. CDR1 SGHTA and CDR2 FQGNSA come from the germline V gene. CDR3 sequence: CASSLEGTLYEQYF. The CDR3 coding sequence is TGTGCCAGCAGCTTGGAAGGGACACTCTACGAGCAGTACTTC.

This clonotype was seen ten or more times. V gene TRBV20-1 combines with J gene TRBJ2-7; no clear D. CDR3 length equals 14 residues. V lost 5 bases and J lost 4, with 18 bases in between. Germline CDR1 reads DFQATT; CDR2 reads SNEGSKA (reference sequence). CDR3 nucleotide sequence: TGCAGTGCTGAAGGGCGGATGCGAGGTTACGAGCAGTACTTC. Translating gives CSAEGRMRGYEQYF.

The V and J genes are TRBV5-5 and TRBJ2-5; no firm D call. CDR3 size: 14 residues. With 4 bases removed from V and 3 bases from J, the gap between germline ends came to 13 bases. Germline lookup yields CDR1 SGHKS and CDR2 YYEKEE (reference sequence). The CDR3 loop reads CASSVIREKETQYF. The CDR3 bases are TGTGCCAGCAGCGTCATTAGAGAAAAAGAGACCCAGTACTTC.

This clonotype was seen repeatedly, ten times or more. The chain joins TRBV6-5 to TRBJ2-2; the D call may be TRBD1 or TRBD2 (5 bases each). This CDR3 comprises 15 residues. The V end lost 0 bases, the J end lost 5 bases, and 10 bases lay between the germline ends. Germline V gives CDR1 MNHEY, CDR2 SVGAGI. CDR3 protein: CASSYSSEGTGELFF. CDR3 nucleotides: TGTGCCAGCAGTTACTCGTCCGAGGGGACCGGGGAGCTGTTTTTT.

In this sample, this clonotype turned up many times. CDR3 sequence (DNA): TGTGCCAGCATCAAACCGGGACTAGTGAGGGAGACCCAGTACTTC. Protein: CASIKPGLVRETQYF. The rearrangement uses TRBV7-9 and TRBJ2-5; the match to TRBD2 covers 8 bases. Germline CDR1 and CDR2: SEHNR and FQNEAQ (reference sequence). The J segment lost 5 bases and the V segment lost 7 bases, leaving 12 bases of the junction unmatched. The CDR3 covers 15 residues.

This clonotype was counted ten times or more. The CDR3 nucleotides are TGTGCCACCAGGGAGCTCAGTAAGGCCAACGTCCTGACTTTC. Translated, it gives CATRELSKANVLTF. The chain carries TRBV15 and TRBJ2-6; D uncertain. The ends were cut back, 6 bases at V and 6 bases at J, with 12 bases in the middle. The CDR3 covers 14 residues. Per germline, CDR1 LNHNV and CDR2 YYDKDF (reference sequence).

At least ten counts were recorded for this clonotype. The genes are TRBV6-1 and TRBJ2-3; 13 nucleotides match TRBD2. V was clipped by 2 bases and J by 4 bases; unmatched bases: 0. The CDR3 loop spans 15 amino acids. Germline-derived CDR1 and CDR2 are MNHNS and SASEGT. The CDR3 reads CASSETSGGADTQYF. The CDR3, as DNA: TGTGCCAGCAGTGAAACTAGCGGGGGGGCAGATACGCAGTATTTT.

This clonotype was counted ten times or more. V gene TRBV9 combines with J gene TRBJ1-1, with unresolved D. The CDR3 length is 13 residues. V shed 0 bases and J shed 8 bases, with 11 bases lying between them. CDR1 SGDLS and CDR2 YYNGEE come from the germline V gene. Here the CDR3 reads CASSVGVRAEAFF. DNA of the CDR3: TGTGCCAGCAGCGTAGGAGTCCGGGCAGAAGCTTTCTTT.

V gene TRBV7-2 combines with J gene TRBJ2-1; D is uncertain. Looked up from germline, CDR1 is SGHTA and CDR2 is FQGNSA. Trimming pared 5 bases from V and 5 bases from J, leaving 10 bases between. This CDR3 comprises 13 residues. The CDR3 region is CASSRKLDNEQFF. Written as DNA, the CDR3 is TGTGCCAGCAGCCGGAAACTTGACAATGAGCAGTTCTTC.

There are many counts of this clonotype. This chain connects TRBV5-6 to TRBJ1-1; D is ambiguous. The CDR3 spans 14 residues. The germline V gene has CDR1 SGHDT and CDR2 YYEEEE. Trimming took 1 base from V and 1 from J, leaving 8 bases between them. Written as DNA, the CDR3 is TGTGCCAGCAGCTTGAGCAGCCAGAACACTGAAGCTTTCTTT. Translation gives CASSLSSQNTEAFF.

The chain is built from TRBV7-2 and TRBJ2-7, with D hard to call. This CDR3 contains 15 residues. V dropped 3 bases and J dropped 4 bases, with 16 bases sitting between them. Germline V gives CDR1 SGHTA, CDR2 FQGNSA. The chain's CDR3 is CASSFSPQAVYEQYF. The CDR3 coding sequence is TGTGCCAGCAGCTTTTCACCCCAGGCCGTTTACGAGCAGTACTTC.

This clonotype was seen a few times. The chain has TRBV15 and TRBJ2-1; no firm D call. The V end was cut by 3 bases, the J end by 5 bases, with 5 bases between. The CDR3 runs 12 residues. The germline V gene encodes CDR1 LNHNV and CDR2 YYDKDF (reference sequence). The CDR3: CATSRDHNEQFF. The CDR3 DNA sequence: TGTGCCACCAGCAGGGACCACAATGAGCAGTTCTTC.

There are many counts of this clonotype. The chain couples TRBV7-2 to TRBJ1-4; 9 bases agree with TRBD1. This CDR3 contains 15 residues. Trimming took 3 bases from V and 10 from J; bases not matched to a gene: 9. The V gene's germline CDR1 is SGHTA and CDR2 FQGNSA. The CDR3 DNA reads TGTGCCAGCAGCTTTACAGGGGGCGAAACTGGAAAACTGTTTTTT. Amino acid sequence: CASSFTGGETGKLFF.

A few counts support this clonotype. The chain couples TRBV5-1 to TRBJ2-6; 8 nucleotides match TRBD1. In germline, CDR1 is SGHRS, CDR2 YFSETQ. The V gene end was trimmed by 0 bases and the J gene end by 3 bases; junction bases not matched to a gene: 5. CDR3 size: 17 residues. CDR3 nucleotides: TGCGCCAGCAGCTTGGGAACAGGGGGGAGTGGGGCCAACGTCCTGACTTTC. The encoded protein is CASSLGTGGSGANVLTF.

The chain carries TRBV5-1 and TRBJ2-7; 12 bases line up with TRBD1. The V gene end was trimmed by 6 bases and the J gene end by 6 bases; junction bases not matched to a gene: 10. The CDR3 is 15 residues long. Per germline, CDR1 SGHRS and CDR2 YFSETQ. This CDR3 reads CASTARGQGAFEQYF. CDR3 nucleotide sequence: TGCGCCAGCACTGCAAGGGGACAGGGGGCTTTCGAGCAGTACTTC.

Many counts were recorded for this clonotype. The chain couples TRBV9 to TRBJ1-1; D remains unclear. This CDR3 contains 13 residues. V lost 0 bases, J lost 12 bases, and 15 bases lay in between. Germline V CDR1 and CDR2: SGDLS, YYNGEE. CDR3 DNA sequence: TGTGCCAGCAGCGTAGACAGCGGAGGGAGAACTTTCTTT. Translated: CASSVDSGGRTFF. Combining the CDR3 with reference TRBV9 and TRBJ1-1 gives the whole variable domain DSGVTQTPKHLITATGQRVTLRCSPRSGDLSVYWYQQSLDQGLQFLIQYYNGEERAKGNILERFSAQQFPDLHSELNLSSLELGDSALYFCASSVDSGGRTFFGQGTRLTVV.

This clonotype has a count of ten or more. The chain couples TRBV20-1 to TRBJ2-3; D could derive from TRBD1 or TRBD2 (5 bases each). The CDR3 is made up of 15 amino acids. V was trimmed by 0 bases and J by 4 bases, leaving 14 bases between them. The V gene's germline CDR1 is DFQATT and CDR2 SNEGSKA (reference sequence). CDR3 residues: CSARDGARVADTQYF. CDR3 in DNA: TGCAGTGCTAGAGATGGGGCGAGGGTTGCAGATACGCAGTATTTT.

The table lists this clonotype with many counts. The V gene is TRBV20-1, the J gene TRBJ2-1; the D gene is possibly TRBD2 (5 bases). V lost 5 bases and J lost 2, with 13 bases in between. Germline CDR1 and CDR2: DFQATT and SNEGSKA (reference sequence). The CDR3 extends over 14 amino acids. The CDR3 spells CSALGLRTYNEQFF. CDR3 nucleotide sequence: TGCAGTGCTCTAGGACTGAGGACCTACAATGAGCAGTTCTTC.